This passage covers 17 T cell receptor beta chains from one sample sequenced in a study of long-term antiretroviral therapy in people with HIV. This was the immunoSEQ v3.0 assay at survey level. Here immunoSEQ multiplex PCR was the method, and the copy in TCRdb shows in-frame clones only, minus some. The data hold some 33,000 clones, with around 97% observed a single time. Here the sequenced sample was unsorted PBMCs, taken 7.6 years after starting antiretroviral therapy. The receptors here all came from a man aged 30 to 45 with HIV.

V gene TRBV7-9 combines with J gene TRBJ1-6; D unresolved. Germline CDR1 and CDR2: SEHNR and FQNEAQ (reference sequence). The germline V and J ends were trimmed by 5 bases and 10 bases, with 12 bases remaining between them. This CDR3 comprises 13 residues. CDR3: CASSPLSPSPLHF. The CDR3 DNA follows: TGTGCCAGCAGCCCCCTGTCCCCCTCACCCCTCCACTTT. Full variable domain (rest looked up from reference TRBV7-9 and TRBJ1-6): DTGVSQNPRHKITKRGQNVTFRCDPISEHNRLYWYRQTLGQGPEFLTYFQNEAQLEKSRLLSDRFSAERPKGSFSTLEIQRTEQGDSAMYLCASSPLSPSPLHFGNGTRLTVT.

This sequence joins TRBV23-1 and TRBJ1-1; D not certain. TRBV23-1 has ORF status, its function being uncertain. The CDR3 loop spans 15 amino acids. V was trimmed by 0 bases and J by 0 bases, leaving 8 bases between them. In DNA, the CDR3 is TGCGCCAGCAGTCAATCTCCAGAGATGAACACTGAAGCTTTCTTT. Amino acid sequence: CASSQSPEMNTEAFF.

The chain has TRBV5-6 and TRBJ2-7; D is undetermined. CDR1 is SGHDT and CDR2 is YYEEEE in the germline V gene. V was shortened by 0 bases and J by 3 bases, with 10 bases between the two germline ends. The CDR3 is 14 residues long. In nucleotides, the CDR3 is TGTGCCAGCAGCTTGGCCGCAGGCCTCTACGAGCAGTACTTC. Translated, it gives CASSLAAGLYEQYF.

Here the CDR3 DNA reads TGCAGCGTTCCCGTGAGGGGACAGGGTAATTCACCCCTCCACTTT. It specifies CSVPVRGQGNSPLHF. The chain uses TRBV29-1 and TRBJ1-6, with 9 bases that match TRBD1. The CDR3 runs 15 residues. After removal of 5 bases from V and 6 bases from J, the junction contained 8 bases not matched to a gene. Germline loops: CDR1 SQVTM, CDR2 ANQGSEA.

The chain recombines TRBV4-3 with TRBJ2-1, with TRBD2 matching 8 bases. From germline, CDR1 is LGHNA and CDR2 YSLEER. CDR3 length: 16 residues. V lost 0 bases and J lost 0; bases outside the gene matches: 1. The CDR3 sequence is CASSQESGSSYNEQFF. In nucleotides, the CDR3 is TGCGCCAGCAGCCAAGAAAGCGGGAGCTCCTACAATGAGCAGTTCTTC.

This CDR3 is CASRIGSEQYF. CDR3 in DNA: TGTGCCAGCAGAATAGGGTCCGAGCAGTACTTC. The chain recombines TRBV6-6 with TRBJ2-7; D uncertain. With 6 bases removed from V and 6 bases from J, the gap between germline ends came to 9 bases. The CDR3 runs to 11 residues. CDR1 and CDR2 from the germline V gene are MNHNY and SVGAGI (reference sequence).

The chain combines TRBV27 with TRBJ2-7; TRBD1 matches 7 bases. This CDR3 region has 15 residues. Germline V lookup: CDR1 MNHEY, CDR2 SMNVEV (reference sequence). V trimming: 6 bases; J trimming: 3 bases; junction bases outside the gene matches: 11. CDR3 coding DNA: TGTGCCAGCAGAGACTCCGGGACAGACCACTACGAGCAGTACTTC. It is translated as CASRDSGTDHYEQYF.

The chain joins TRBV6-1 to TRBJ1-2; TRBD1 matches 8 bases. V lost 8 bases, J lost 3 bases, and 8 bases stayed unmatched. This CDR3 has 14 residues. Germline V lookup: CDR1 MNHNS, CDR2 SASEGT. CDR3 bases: TGTGCCAGCTCCGGACAGGGATCGCACTATGGCTACACCTTC. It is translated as CASSGQGSHYGYTF.

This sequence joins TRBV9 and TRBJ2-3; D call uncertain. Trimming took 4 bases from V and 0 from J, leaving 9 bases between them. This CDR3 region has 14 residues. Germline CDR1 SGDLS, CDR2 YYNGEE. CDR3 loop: CASSTVTSTDTQYF. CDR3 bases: TGTGCCAGCAGCACTGTGACTAGCACAGATACGCAGTATTTT. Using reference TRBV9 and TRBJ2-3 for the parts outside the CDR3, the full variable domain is DSGVTQTPKHLITATGQRVTLRCSPRSGDLSVYWYQQSLDQGLQFLIQYYNGEERAKGNILERFSAQQFPDLHSELNLSSLELGDSALYFCASSTVTSTDTQYFGPGTRLTVL.

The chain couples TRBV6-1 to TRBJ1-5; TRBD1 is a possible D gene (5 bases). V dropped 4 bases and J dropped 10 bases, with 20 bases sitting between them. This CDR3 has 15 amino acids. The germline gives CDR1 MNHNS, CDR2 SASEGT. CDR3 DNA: TGTGCCAGCAGTGGCCGGACAACCGCTGATGATCCCCAGCATTTT. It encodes CASSGRTTADDPQHF.

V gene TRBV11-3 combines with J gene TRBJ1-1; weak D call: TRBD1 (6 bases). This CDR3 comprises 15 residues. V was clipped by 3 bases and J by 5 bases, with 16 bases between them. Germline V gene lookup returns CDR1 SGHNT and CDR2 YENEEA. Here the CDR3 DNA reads TGTGCCAGCAGCTTTGTCCCAGGGGTACGGACTGAAGCTTTCTTT. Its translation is CASSFVPGVRTEAFF.

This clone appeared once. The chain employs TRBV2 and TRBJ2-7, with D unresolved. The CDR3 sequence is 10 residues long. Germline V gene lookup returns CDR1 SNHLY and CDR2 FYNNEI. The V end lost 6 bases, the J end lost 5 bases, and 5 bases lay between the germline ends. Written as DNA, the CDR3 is TGTGCCAGCAGCCTCGACGAGCAGTACTTC. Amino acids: CASSLDEQYF.

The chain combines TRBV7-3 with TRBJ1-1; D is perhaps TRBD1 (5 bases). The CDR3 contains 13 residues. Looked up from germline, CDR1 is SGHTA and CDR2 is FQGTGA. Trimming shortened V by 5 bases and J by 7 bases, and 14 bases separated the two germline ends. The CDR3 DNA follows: TGTGCCAGCAGCCCTTCTCATGGGGGTGAAGCTTTCTTT. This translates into CASSPSHGGEAFF.

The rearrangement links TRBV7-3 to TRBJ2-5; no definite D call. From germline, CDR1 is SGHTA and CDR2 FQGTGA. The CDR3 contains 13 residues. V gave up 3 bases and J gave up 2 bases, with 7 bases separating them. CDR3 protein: CASSLGRQETQYF. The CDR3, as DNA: TGTGCCAGCAGCTTGGGCAGACAAGAGACCCAGTACTTC. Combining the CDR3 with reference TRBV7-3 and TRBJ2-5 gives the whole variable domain GAGVSQTPSNKVTEKGKYVELRCDPISGHTALYWYRQSLGQGPEFLIYFQGTGAADDSGLPNDRFFAVRPEGSVSTLKIQRTERGDSAVYLCASSLGRQETQYFGPGTRLLVL.

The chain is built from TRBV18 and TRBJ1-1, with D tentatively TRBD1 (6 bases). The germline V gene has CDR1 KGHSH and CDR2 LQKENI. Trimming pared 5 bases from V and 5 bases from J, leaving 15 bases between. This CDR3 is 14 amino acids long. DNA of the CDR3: TGTGCCAGCTCAGACTACAGGGAGGGTACTGAAGCTTTCTTT. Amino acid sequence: CASSDYREGTEAFF. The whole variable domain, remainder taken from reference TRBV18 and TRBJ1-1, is NAGVMQNPRHLVRRRGQEARLRCSPMKGHSHVYWYRQLPEEGLKFMVYLQKENIIDESGMPKERFSAEFPKEGPSILRIQQVVRGDSAAYFCASSDYREGTEAFFGQGTRLTVV.

The CDR3 region has the DNA TGTGCCTGGACAGGAGTTAACACTGAAGCTTTCTTT. It specifies CAWTGVNTEAFF. This chain joins TRBV30 and TRBJ1-1; D not certain. This CDR3 is 12 amino acids long. Germline V gene lookup returns CDR1 GTSNPN and CDR2 SVGIG (reference sequence). V was pared by 4 bases and J by 2 bases, with 8 bases between.

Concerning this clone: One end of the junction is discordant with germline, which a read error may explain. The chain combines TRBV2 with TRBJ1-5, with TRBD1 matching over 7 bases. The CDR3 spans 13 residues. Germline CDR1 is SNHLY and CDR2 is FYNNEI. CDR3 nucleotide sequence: TGTGCCTGCAGGGGGGGAAGCAATCAGCCCCAGCATTTT. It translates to CACRGGSNQPQHF. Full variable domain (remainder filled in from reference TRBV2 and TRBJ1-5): EPEVTQTPSHQVTQMGQEVILRCVPISNHLYFYWYRQILGQKVEFLVSFYNNEISEKSEIFDDQFSVERPDGSNFTLKIRSTKLEDSAMYFCACRGGSNQPQHFGDGTRLSIL.